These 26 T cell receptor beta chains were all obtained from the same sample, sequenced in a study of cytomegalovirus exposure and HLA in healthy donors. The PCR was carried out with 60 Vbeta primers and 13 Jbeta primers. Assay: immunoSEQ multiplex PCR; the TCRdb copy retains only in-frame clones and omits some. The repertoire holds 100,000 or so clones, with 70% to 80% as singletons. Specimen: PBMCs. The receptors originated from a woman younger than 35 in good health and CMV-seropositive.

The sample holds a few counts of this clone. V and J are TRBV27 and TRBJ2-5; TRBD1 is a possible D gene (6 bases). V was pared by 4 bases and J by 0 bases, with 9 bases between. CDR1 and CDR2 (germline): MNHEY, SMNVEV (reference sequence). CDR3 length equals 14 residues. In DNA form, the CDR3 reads TGTGCCAGCAGTTCCTACAGGGACCAAGAGACCCAGTACTTC. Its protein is CASSSYRDQETQYF.

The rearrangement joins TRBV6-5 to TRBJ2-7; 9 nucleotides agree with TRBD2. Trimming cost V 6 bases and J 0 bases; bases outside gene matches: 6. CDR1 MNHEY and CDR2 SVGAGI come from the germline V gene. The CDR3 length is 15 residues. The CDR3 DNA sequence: TGTGCCAGCAGACCTAGCGGGACCAGCTCCTACGAGCAGTACTTC. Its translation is CASRPSGTSSYEQYF.

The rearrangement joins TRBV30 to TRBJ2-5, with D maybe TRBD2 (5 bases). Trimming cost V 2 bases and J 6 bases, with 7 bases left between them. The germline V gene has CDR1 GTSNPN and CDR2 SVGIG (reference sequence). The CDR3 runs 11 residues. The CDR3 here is CAWSRGKTQYF. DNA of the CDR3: TGTGCCTGGAGTCGGGGAAAGACCCAGTACTTC.

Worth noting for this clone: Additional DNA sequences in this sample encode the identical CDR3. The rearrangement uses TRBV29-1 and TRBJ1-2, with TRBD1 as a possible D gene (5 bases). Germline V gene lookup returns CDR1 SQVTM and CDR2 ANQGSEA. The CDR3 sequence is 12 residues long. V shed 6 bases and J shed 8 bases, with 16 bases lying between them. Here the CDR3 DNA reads TGCAGCGTCCTGGGGCAAATGGAGGGCTACACCTTC. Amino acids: CSVLGQMEGYTF.

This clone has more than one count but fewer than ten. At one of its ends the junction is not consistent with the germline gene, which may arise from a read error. Written as DNA, the CDR3 is TGTGCCTGGAGCGAGGCCTCGGGGAGGACGTACAATGTGCAGTTCTTC. Translation gives CAWSEASGRTYNVQFF. V usage is TRBV30 and J usage is TRBJ2-1; possibly TRBD2 for D (6 bases). The CDR3 covers 16 residues. From germline, CDR1 is GTSNPN and CDR2 SVGIG (reference sequence).

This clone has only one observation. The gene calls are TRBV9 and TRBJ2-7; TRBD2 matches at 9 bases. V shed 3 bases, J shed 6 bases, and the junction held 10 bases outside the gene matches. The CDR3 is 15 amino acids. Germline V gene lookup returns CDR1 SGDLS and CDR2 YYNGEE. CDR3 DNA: TGTGCCAGCAGCGCAGGGTGGCTAGCGGGATTCGAGCAGTACTTC. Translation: CASSAGWLAGFEQYF.

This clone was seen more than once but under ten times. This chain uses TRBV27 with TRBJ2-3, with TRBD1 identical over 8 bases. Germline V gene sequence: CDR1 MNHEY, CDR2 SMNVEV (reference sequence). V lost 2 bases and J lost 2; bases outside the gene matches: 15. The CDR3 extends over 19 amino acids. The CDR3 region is CASSLGRVWGRGLTDTQYF. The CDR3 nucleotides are TGTGCCAGCAGTTTAGGACGGGTTTGGGGCAGGGGGCTCACAGATACGCAGTATTTT.

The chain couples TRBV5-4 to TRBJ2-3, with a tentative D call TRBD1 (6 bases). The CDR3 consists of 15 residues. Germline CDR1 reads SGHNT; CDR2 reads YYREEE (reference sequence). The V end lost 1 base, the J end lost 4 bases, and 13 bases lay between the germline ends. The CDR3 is CASSLTGLRADTQYF. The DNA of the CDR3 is TGTGCCAGCAGCTTGACAGGGTTGAGGGCAGATACGCAGTATTTT.

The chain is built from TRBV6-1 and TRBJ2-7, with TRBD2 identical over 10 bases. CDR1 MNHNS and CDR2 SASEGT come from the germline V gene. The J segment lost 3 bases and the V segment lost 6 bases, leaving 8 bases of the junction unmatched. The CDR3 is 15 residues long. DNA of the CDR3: TGTGCCAGCAGGGGCACTAGCGGGAACATCTACGAGCAGTACTTC. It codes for CASRGTSGNIYEQYF.

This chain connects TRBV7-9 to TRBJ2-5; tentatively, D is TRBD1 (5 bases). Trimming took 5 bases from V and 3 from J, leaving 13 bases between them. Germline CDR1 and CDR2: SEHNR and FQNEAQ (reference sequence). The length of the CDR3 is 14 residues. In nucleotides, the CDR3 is TGTGCCAGCAGCCAACAGGATAACAAAGAGACCCAGTACTTC. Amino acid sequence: CASSQQDNKETQYF.

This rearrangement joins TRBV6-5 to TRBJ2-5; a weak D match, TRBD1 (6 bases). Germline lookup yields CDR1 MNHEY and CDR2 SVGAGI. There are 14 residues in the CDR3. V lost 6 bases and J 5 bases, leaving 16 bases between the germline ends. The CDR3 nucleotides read TGTGCCAGCAGGCGAGACAGGAATCGGGAGACCCAGTACTTC. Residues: CASRRDRNRETQYF.

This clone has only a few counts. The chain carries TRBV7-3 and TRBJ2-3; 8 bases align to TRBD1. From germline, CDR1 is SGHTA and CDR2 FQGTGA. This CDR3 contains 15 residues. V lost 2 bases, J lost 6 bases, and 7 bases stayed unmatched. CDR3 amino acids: CASSLSGRGLDTQYF. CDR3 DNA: TGTGCCAGCAGCTTATCGGGCAGGGGGCTGGATACGCAGTATTTT. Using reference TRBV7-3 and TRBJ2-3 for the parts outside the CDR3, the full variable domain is GAGVSQTPSNKVTEKGKYVELRCDPISGHTALYWYRQSLGQGPEFLIYFQGTGAADDSGLPNDRFFAVRPEGSVSTLKIQRTERGDSAVYLCASSLSGRGLDTQYFGPGTRLTVL.

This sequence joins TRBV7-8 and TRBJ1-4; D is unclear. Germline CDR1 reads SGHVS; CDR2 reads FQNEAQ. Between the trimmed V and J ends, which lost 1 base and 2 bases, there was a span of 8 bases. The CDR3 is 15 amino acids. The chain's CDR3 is CASSLVIQTNEKLFF. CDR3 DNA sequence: TGTGCCAGCAGCTTAGTTATACAGACTAATGAAAAACTGTTTTTT.

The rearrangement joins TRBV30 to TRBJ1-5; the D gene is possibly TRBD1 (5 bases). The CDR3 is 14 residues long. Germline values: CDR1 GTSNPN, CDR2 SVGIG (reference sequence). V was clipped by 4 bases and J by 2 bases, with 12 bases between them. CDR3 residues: CAWTKGSGNQPQHF. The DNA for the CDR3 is TGTGCCTGGACGAAGGGGTCGGGCAATCAGCCCCAGCATTTT.

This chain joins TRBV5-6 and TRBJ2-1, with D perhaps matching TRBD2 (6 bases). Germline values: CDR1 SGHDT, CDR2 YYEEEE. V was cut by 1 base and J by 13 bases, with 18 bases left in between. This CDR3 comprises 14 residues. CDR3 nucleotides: TGTGCCAGCAGCTTGACATCTAGCGCCCTATCCCAGTTCTTC. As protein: CASSLTSSALSQFF.

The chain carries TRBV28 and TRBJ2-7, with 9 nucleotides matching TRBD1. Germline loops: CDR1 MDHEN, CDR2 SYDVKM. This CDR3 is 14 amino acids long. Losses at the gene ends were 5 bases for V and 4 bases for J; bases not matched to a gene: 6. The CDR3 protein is CASSPGTGIYEQYF. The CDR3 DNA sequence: TGTGCCAGCAGTCCGGGGACAGGGATATACGAGCAGTACTTC.

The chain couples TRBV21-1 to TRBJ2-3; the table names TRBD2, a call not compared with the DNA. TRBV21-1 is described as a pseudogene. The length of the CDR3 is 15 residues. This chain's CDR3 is CASSKGLAVTDTQYF. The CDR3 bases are TGTGCCAGCAGCAAAGGACTAGCGGTCACAGATACGCAGTATTTT.

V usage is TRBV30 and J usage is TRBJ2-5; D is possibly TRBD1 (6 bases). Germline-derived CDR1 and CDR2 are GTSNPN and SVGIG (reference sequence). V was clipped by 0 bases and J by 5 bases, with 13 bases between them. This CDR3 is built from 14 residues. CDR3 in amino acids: CAWSVLSGEETQYF. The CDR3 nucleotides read TGTGCCTGGAGTGTACTGTCAGGGGAGGAGACCCAGTACTTC.

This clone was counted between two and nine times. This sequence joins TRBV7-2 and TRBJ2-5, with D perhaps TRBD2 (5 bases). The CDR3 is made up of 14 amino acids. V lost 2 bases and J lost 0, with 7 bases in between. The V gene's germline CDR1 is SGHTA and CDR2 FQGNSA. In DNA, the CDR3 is TGTGCCAGCAGCTTATGGCGGGACCAAGAGACCCAGTACTTC. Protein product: CASSLWRDQETQYF.

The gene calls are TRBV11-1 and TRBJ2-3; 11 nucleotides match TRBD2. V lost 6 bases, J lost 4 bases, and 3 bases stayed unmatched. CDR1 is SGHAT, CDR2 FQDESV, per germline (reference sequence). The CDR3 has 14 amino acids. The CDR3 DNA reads TGTGCCAGCAGTCGACTAGCGGGATCAGATACGCAGTATTTT. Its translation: CASSRLAGSDTQYF.

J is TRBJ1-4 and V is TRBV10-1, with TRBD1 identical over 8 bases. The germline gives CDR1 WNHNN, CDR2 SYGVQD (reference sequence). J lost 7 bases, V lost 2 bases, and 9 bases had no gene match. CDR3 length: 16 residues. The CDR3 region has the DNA TGCGCCAGCAGTGAGCGGGGAAGGACAGGGTGTGAAAAACTGTTTTTT. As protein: CASSERGRTGCEKLFF.

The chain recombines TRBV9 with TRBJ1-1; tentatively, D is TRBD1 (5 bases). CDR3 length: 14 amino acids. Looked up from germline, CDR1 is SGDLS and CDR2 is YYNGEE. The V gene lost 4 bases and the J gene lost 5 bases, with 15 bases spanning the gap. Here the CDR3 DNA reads TGTGCCAGCAGCCCAGACAGCCTTGGGACTGAAGCTTTCTTT. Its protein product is CASSPDSLGTEAFF.

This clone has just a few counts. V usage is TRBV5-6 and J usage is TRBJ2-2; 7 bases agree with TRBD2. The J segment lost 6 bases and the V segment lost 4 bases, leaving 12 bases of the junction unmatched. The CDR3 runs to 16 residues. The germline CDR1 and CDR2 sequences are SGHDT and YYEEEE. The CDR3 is CASSGGLPGTAGELFF. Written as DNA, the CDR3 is TGTGCCAGCAGCGGGGGACTACCAGGGACGGCCGGGGAGCTGTTTTTT.

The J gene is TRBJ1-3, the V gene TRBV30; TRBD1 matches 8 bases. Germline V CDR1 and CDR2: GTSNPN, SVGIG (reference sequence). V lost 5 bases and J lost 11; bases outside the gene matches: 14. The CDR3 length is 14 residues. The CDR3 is CAWETGTGLLSIYF. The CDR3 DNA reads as TGTGCCTGGGAGACAGGGACAGGTCTTCTTTCCATATATTTT.

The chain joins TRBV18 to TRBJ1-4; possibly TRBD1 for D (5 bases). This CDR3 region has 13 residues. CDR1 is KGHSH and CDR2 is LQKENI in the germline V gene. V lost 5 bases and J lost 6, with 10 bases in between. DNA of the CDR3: TGTGCCAGCTCAGAAAGACAGTATGAAAAACTGTTTTTT. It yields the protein CASSERQYEKLFF.

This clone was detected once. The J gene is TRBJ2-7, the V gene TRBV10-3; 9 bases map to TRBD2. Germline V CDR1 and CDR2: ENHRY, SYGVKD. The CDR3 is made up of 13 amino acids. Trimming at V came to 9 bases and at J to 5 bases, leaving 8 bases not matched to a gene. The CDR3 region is CAISGSGGDEQYF. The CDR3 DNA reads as TGTGCCATTAGCGGGAGCGGGGGAGACGAGCAGTACTTC.